This TCR beta chain was captured by sequencing in a study of human T cells and chemical hapten exposure. Regarding the study as a whole: Large CDR3 similarity clusters arose significantly more often from expanded TCRs than from controls.

TCRdb reprocessed the RACE reads with MiXCR, giving one entry per CDR3 protein. Of a few hundred thousand distinct CDR3 sequences listed, roughly 6.3% were seen once; the top ten hold less than 6.5%. Stated time point: patch test 2, 6 weeks after DPC sensitization. This sample's treatment: therapeutic diphenylcyclopropenone sensitization with weekly scalp DPC. The CDR3 is 14 residues long. The V segment lost 6 bases and the J segment 7 bases; nucleotides outside the gene matches: 12. Per the germline V gene, CDR1 is MNHNS and CDR2 is SASEGT. This clonotype was seen more than once but under ten times. Its target is not known.

Source: whole blood, taken in connection with sensitization to the hapten diphenylcyclopropenone (DPC). V is TRBV6-1 and J is TRBJ2-7; 7 nucleotides agree with TRBD2. This TCR was recovered from a woman between 18 and 30 years old with alopecia areata. Some clones in this sample may be carry-over from other donors' samples. For the CDR3, the DNA is TGTGCCAGCAGAGGTGGGGGAGGGGCTGGTGAGCAGTACTTC. Its translation is CASRGGGGAGEQYF.